The present entry profiles one T cell receptor beta chain with its context. Its antigen is currently unknown. This entry is derived from a study of human thymus T cells. Whole-study findings and limits: Across thymic and blood repertoires, the usage of V and J genes appeared to be biased.

Having surgery to correct congenital heart defects, healthy Finnish infants acted as the donors. During surgery, about 0.5-1 mL peripheral blood was drawn from four of eight donors. No fixed cell number was used; all available blood leukocytes supplied DNA. The repertoire was sequenced with immunoSEQ multiplex PCR; TCRdb's copy has only in-frame clones and lacks some. The sample yields tens of thousands of clones, 85% to 95% seen once. Germline-derived CDR1 and CDR2 are GTSNPN and SVGIG (reference sequence). The CDR3 is 13 residues long. The V gene lost 0 bases and the J gene lost 2 bases, with 8 bases spanning the gap.

V gene TRBV30 combines with J gene TRBJ2-7; no firm D call. Sequencing used blood. This receptor was identified in a boy less than two years old with a congenital heart defect but otherwise immunologically healthy. The CDR3 loop is CAWSVSGTYEQYF. The CDR3 DNA follows: TGTGCCTGGAGTGTATCCGGTACCTACGAGCAGTACTTC. Complete variable domain (other parts from reference TRBV30 and TRBJ2-7): SQTIHQWPATLVQPVGSPLSLECTVEGTSNPNLYWYRQAAGRGLQLLFYSVGIGQISSEVPQNLSASRPQDRQFILSSKKLLLSDSGFYLCAWSVSGTYEQYFGPGTRLTVT.